This T cell receptor (beta chain) was sequenced in a study of shared T cell receptors in the human thymus. This CDR3 is 14 amino acids long. The germline gives CDR1 MDHEN, CDR2 SYDVKM. Trimming at V came to 6 bases and at J to 2 bases, leaving 4 bases not matched to a gene. TCRdb's copy holds only in-frame clones and misses some; the assay was immunoSEQ multiplex PCR. Of around 730,000 clones in the sample, approximately 85% were seen once. These data also featured in a second study, about human thymus T cells. That work states: The source of the thymus tissue was resections taken during corrective heart surgery. Across thymic and blood repertoires, the usage of V and J genes appeared to be biased.

Sequenced: thymocytes. The V gene is TRBV28, the J gene TRBJ1-5; 7 bases match TRBD1. This clonotype was sampled from a girl under three years old with a congenital heart defect. CDR3 DNA: TGTGCCAGCAGCCCCGGGACAGGCAATCAGCCCCAGCATTTT. Translating it yields CASSPGTGNQPQHF.